These 27 T cell receptor beta chains share one sample of origin, sequenced in a study of shared clonotypes between healthy human individuals. Naive CD8 isolation took CD45RO-negative cells positively selected for CCR7 and excluded terminally differentiated effector memory CD45RA+ cells. Produced via immunoSEQ multiplex PCR; TCRdb's table is partial and in-frame only. This sample carries over 750,000 clones, approximately 96% of them seen once, and the ten largest clones take over 0.2%. Sequenced material: naive CD8+ T cells sorted from blood. The source of these receptors is a man in his thirties or forties in good health.

The chain is built from TRBV11-2 and TRBJ2-7; tentative D call: TRBD1 (6 bases). CDR3 size: 13 residues. Germline V lookup: CDR1 SGHAT, CDR2 FQNNGV. The V end lost 5 bases, the J end lost 2 bases, and 10 bases lay between the germline ends. The CDR3 DNA sequence: TGTGCCAGCAGCATGACAGGCCCCTACGAGCAGTACTTC. Translating gives CASSMTGPYEQYF.

The table lists this clone with a few counts. The chain links TRBV27 to TRBJ2-3; 7 nucleotides align to TRBD2. The CDR3 covers 14 residues. Trimming cost V 6 bases and J 2 bases; bases outside gene matches: 5. The germline V gene has CDR1 MNHEY and CDR2 SMNVEV (reference sequence). Here the CDR3 reads CASRLLAVTDTQYF. The DNA of the CDR3 is TGTGCCAGCAGGCTTCTAGCGGTCACAGATACGCAGTATTTT.

Concerning this clone itself: Other DNA sequences in this sample translate to the same CDR3. The chain has TRBV7-9 and TRBJ2-7; TRBD1 matches at 7 bases. Germline assignment: CDR1 SEHNR and CDR2 FQNEAQ (reference sequence). The CDR3 extends over 14 amino acids. After removal of 5 bases from V and 1 base from J, the junction contained 5 bases not matched to a gene. CDR3 region: CASSPPGQSYEQYF. CDR3 bases: TGTGCCAGCAGCCCTCCGGGACAGTCCTACGAGCAGTACTTC.

The chain recombines TRBV15 with TRBJ2-7; D is unresolved. From germline, CDR1 is LNHNV and CDR2 YYDKDF (reference sequence). The CDR3 consists of 12 residues. V lost 5 bases, J lost 5 bases, and 10 bases lay in between. CDR3 nucleotide sequence: TGTGCCACCAGCGAGGATAGTCACGAGCAGTACTTC. Its protein product is CATSEDSHEQYF.

The V and J genes are TRBV10-3 and TRBJ2-7; perhaps D is TRBD1 or TRBD2 (5 bases each). This CDR3 has 13 residues. Trimming took 11 bases from V and 3 from J, leaving 17 bases between them. The germline V gene has CDR1 ENHRY and CDR2 SYGVKD. This chain's CDR3 is CAASGTVNYEQYF. The CDR3 nucleotides are TGTGCCGCCTCCGGGACGGTGAACTACGAGCAGTACTTC.

The rearrangement joins TRBV19 to TRBJ1-5; a weak D match, TRBD1 (5 bases). This CDR3 has 14 residues. V was shortened by 0 bases and J by 8 bases, with 11 bases between the two germline ends. Germline V CDR1 and CDR2: LNHDA, SQIVND (reference sequence). CDR3 nucleotide sequence: TGTGCCAGTAGTATAGAGGGCTTGGGGGAGCCCCAGCATTTT. This gives the protein CASSIEGLGEPQHF.

This clone was seen only once. This chain joins TRBV7-9 and TRBJ1-2; D unclear. CDR1 and CDR2 from the germline V gene are SEHNR and FQNEAQ (reference sequence). V lost 1 base and J 8 bases, leaving 11 bases between the germline ends. The CDR3 covers 13 residues. The CDR3 DNA reads as TGTGCCAGCAGCTTAGGGCGGAATAGGGGCTACACCTTC. Translation gives CASSLGRNRGYTF.

The chain joins TRBV2 to TRBJ2-1; 8 positions match TRBD2. CDR3 size: 15 residues. V lost 7 bases to trimming and J lost 3 bases; unmatched junction nucleotides: 8. CDR1 is SNHLY, CDR2 FYNNEI, per germline. CDR3 sequence (DNA): TGTGCCAGCAATGGCTGGCGGGAGGACTACAATGAGCAGTTCTTC. Its protein is CASNGWREDYNEQFF.

The genes are TRBV7-9 and TRBJ2-1, with D possibly TRBD2 on 5 matching bases. CDR1 is SEHNR and CDR2 is FQNEAQ in the germline V gene (reference sequence). The CDR3 length is 14 residues. V was shortened by 3 bases and J by 4 bases, with 10 bases between the two germline ends. The CDR3 DNA follows: TGTGCCAGCAGCTTTATCGAGGGTTACAATGAGCAGTTCTTC. Encoded protein: CASSFIEGYNEQFF. Complete variable domain (other parts from reference TRBV7-9 and TRBJ2-1): DTGVSQNPRHKITKRGQNVTFRCDPISEHNRLYWYRQTLGQGPEFLTYFQNEAQLEKSRLLSDRFSAERPKGSFSTLEIQRTEQGDSAMYLCASSFIEGYNEQFFGPGTRLTVL.

On this clone: Distinct nucleotide sequences in the sample also encode this CDR3. The V and J genes are TRBV15 and TRBJ1-1; 7 bases align to TRBD1. V gave up 4 bases and J gave up 1 base; unmatched junction bases: 3. This CDR3 is 14 amino acids long. The V gene's germline CDR1 is LNHNV and CDR2 YYDKDF (reference sequence). CDR3 region: CATSIRTGNTEAFF. The CDR3 region has the DNA TGTGCCACCAGCATTCGGACAGGGAACACTGAAGCTTTCTTT.

This rearrangement joins TRBV15 to TRBJ2-5; TRBD1 aligns across 8 bases. Germline V CDR1 and CDR2: LNHNV, YYDKDF (reference sequence). With V trimmed by 5 bases and J by 2 bases, 4 bases remained unmatched. The CDR3 is 14 residues long. The CDR3 reads CATSSHRGQETQYF. DNA of the CDR3: TGTGCCACCAGCTCCCACAGGGGGCAAGAGACCCAGTACTTC.

This chain connects TRBV13 to TRBJ2-4, with TRBD2 matching 12 bases. Looked up from germline, CDR1 is PRHDT and CDR2 is FYEKMQ (reference sequence). The CDR3 spans 14 residues. V lost 5 bases to trimming and J lost 7 bases; unmatched junction nucleotides: 3. CDR3 residues: CASSAGLAGNIQYF. CDR3 coding DNA: TGTGCCAGCAGCGCCGGACTAGCGGGGAACATTCAGTACTTC.

The chain recombines TRBV29-1 with TRBJ2-1; 9 bases fit TRBD2. The CDR3 runs 15 residues. The trim removed 2 bases at V and 2 bases at J, leaving 4 bases unmatched. Germline CDR1 reads SQVTM; CDR2 reads ANQGSEA. CDR3 DNA sequence: TGCAGCGTTGAATCGGCGGGAGGGCCCTACAATGAGCAGTTCTTC. It yields the protein CSVESAGGPYNEQFF.

The V call is TRBV6-1, the J call TRBJ2-7; D might be TRBD2 (5 bases). CDR1 MNHNS and CDR2 SASEGT come from the germline V gene. The CDR3 loop spans 15 amino acids. Deletions cut 1 base from V and 3 bases from J, with 13 bases between. The CDR3 DNA sequence: TGTGCCAGCAGTGAAGGGTTCGGCAGCGGCTACGAGCAGTACTTC. As protein: CASSEGFGSGYEQYF.

Note on this clone: Within the sample, other DNA sequences also encode this same CDR3. V gene TRBV6-5 combines with J gene TRBJ1-3, with 7 nucleotides matching TRBD1. The germline V gene has CDR1 MNHEY and CDR2 SVGAGI. V lost 2 bases and J lost 0; bases outside the gene matches: 1. The CDR3 is made up of 15 amino acids. The CDR3 DNA reads as TGTGCCAGCAGTTACGGGACAGACTCTGGAAACACCATATATTTT. This codes for CASSYGTDSGNTIYF.

V and J are TRBV7-6 and TRBJ2-1; the D is unclear. Deletions cut 1 base from V and 0 bases from J, with 7 bases between. The CDR3 totals 15 residues. Germline values: CDR1 SGHVS, CDR2 FNYEAQ. The CDR3 here is CASSLDRSSYNEQFF. CDR3 bases: TGTGCCAGCAGCTTAGATCGGAGCTCCTACAATGAGCAGTTCTTC.

V gene TRBV11-3 combines with J gene TRBJ1-3; no clear D. With 1 base removed from V and 4 bases from J, the gap between germline ends came to 26 bases. The CDR3 has 20 residues. CDR1 SGHNT and CDR2 YENEEA come from the germline V gene. CDR3 coding DNA: TGTGCCAGCAGCTTAGGGAGGGCAGGAAACGAGGAATCACCAGGAAACACCATATATTTT. Protein product: CASSLGRAGNEESPGNTIYF.

Note on this clone: This sample also contains other DNA sequences that code for the same CDR3. This rearrangement joins TRBV7-6 to TRBJ2-3; no firm D call. The germline gives CDR1 SGHVS, CDR2 FNYEAQ. The V end lost 4 bases, the J end lost 1 base, and 3 bases lay between the germline ends. This CDR3 region has 12 residues. The CDR3 is CASSSGTDTQYF. The CDR3 nucleotides read TGTGCCAGCAGCTCAGGCACAGATACGCAGTATTTT.

The rearrangement uses TRBV6-1 and TRBJ1-5; 7 bases map to TRBD1. Germline CDR1 MNHNS, CDR2 SASEGT. After removal of 6 bases from V and 6 bases from J, the junction contained 8 bases not matched to a gene. The length of the CDR3 is 14 residues. Here the CDR3 DNA reads TGTGCCAGCAGCAAGACAGGGAATTTTCAGCCCCAGCATTTT. Residues: CASSKTGNFQPQHF.

Points on this clone: The sample carries other DNA sequences with the same CDR3. V and J are TRBV4-1 and TRBJ2-7; 9 bases fit TRBD2. Germline V gene data show CDR1 as MGHRA and CDR2 as YSYEKL. This CDR3 has 15 residues. J lost 4 bases, V lost 4 bases, and 8 bases had no gene match. CDR3 nucleotides: TGCGCCAGCAGCCTTTTAGCGGGAGAAGCGTACGAGCAGTACTTC. Translating gives CASSLLAGEAYEQYF.

The chain joins TRBV5-6 to TRBJ2-7; 8 bases are shared with TRBD2. Germline V gene data show CDR1 as SGHDT and CDR2 as YYEEEE. J lost 4 bases, V lost 3 bases, and 6 bases had no gene match. This CDR3 contains 14 residues. The CDR3 sequence is CASSSAGAEYEQYF. The CDR3 DNA is TGTGCCAGCAGCTCAGCGGGAGCTGAGTACGAGCAGTACTTC. The complete variable domain, with remaining parts taken from reference TRBV5-6 and TRBJ2-7, reads DAGVTQSPTHLIKTRGQQVTLRCSPKSGHDTVSWYQQALGQGPQFIFQYYEEEERQRGNFPDRFSGHQFPNYSSELNVNALLLGDSALYLCASSSAGAEYEQYFGPGTRLTVT.

V usage is TRBV13 and J usage is TRBJ2-7; 7 nucleotides agree with TRBD2. The CDR3 is 14 residues long. Germline V CDR1 and CDR2: PRHDT, FYEKMQ (reference sequence). Germline trimming cut 8 bases from V and 0 bases from J; bases unmatched to any gene: 7. The CDR3 DNA follows: TGTGCCAGCGCCCTAGCGGTGCGCTCCTACGAGCAGTACTTC. Residues: CASALAVRSYEQYF.

The chain combines TRBV14 with TRBJ2-6, with D perhaps TRBD1 (5 bases). The length of the CDR3 is 18 residues. Deletions cut 5 bases from V and 0 bases from J, with 17 bases between. CDR1 is SGHDN, CDR2 FVKESK, per germline. CDR3: CASSTWTSPSSGANVLTF. The CDR3 DNA reads TGTGCCAGCAGCACCTGGACAAGTCCCAGCTCTGGGGCCAACGTCCTGACTTTC.

The V and J genes are TRBV28 and TRBJ2-1, with TRBD2 identical over 7 bases. The germline V gene encodes CDR1 MDHEN and CDR2 SYDVKM. V dropped 6 bases and J dropped 7; count of bases not matched to a gene: 6. This CDR3 has 13 residues. This CDR3 is CASSYGSGNEQFF. CDR3 nucleotide sequence: TGTGCCAGCAGCTACGGTAGCGGGAATGAGCAGTTCTTC.

This clone appeared a single time. The J gene is TRBJ1-1, the V gene TRBV6-5, with D uncertain. The CDR3 contains 12 residues. V lost 3 bases to trimming and J lost 5 bases, with 7 bases between them. CDR1 and CDR2 from the germline V gene are MNHEY and SVGAGI. CDR3 DNA: TGTGCCAGCAGTTATCCACCGACTGAAGCTTTCTTT. It is translated as CASSYPPTEAFF.

The genes are TRBV7-9 and TRBJ2-7; D is unclear. Trimming stripped 5 bases from V and 0 bases from J, with 17 bases between. Germline-derived CDR1 and CDR2 are SEHNR and FQNEAQ (reference sequence). The CDR3 consists of 16 residues. CDR3 in DNA: TGTGCCAGCAGCCCCTCCAGTAGCACAGTCTCCTACGAGCAGTACTTC. As protein: CASSPSSSTVSYEQYF. Full variable domain (remainder filled in from reference TRBV7-9 and TRBJ2-7): DTGVSQNPRHKITKRGQNVTFRCDPISEHNRLYWYRQTLGQGPEFLTYFQNEAQLEKSRLLSDRFSAERPKGSFSTLEIQRTEQGDSAMYLCASSPSSSTVSYEQYFGPGTRLTVT.

This rearrangement joins TRBV27 to TRBJ2-7, with TRBD2 identical over 9 bases. V dropped 3 bases and J dropped 2; count of bases not matched to a gene: 2. CDR1 is MNHEY and CDR2 is SMNVEV in the germline V gene (reference sequence). The CDR3 spans 14 residues. The CDR3 loop is CASSLGLAPYEQYF. CDR3 DNA sequence: TGTGCCAGCAGTTTGGGACTAGCCCCCTACGAGCAGTACTTC.